This T cell receptor (beta chain) was captured in a study of early T cells in non-severe SARS-CoV-2 infection. Study at large: The sequenced material was bulk RNA from unsorted whole blood, and its chains were unpaired.

Study-wide points: Comparison of clonotypes with VDJdb favored anti-spike CD8 responses while missing private and CD4 specificities.

TCRdb called the 5' RACE reads again in MiXCR, with one record for every CDR3 protein. The sample holds under 50,000 distinct CDR3 sequences, about a quarter seen once. The V end was cut by 5 bases, the J end by 0 bases, with 11 bases between. Germline V gene lookup returns CDR1 MNHEY and CDR2 SVGAGI. This CDR3 spans 16 amino acids. With respect to this clonotype: Its cognate antigen is unknown.

The specimen comprised whole blood, sampled at baseline. The chain links TRBV6-5 to TRBJ2-6; D unresolved. The sequence derives from an adult who was a healthcare worker with PCR-confirmed SARS-CoV-2 infection or an uninfected control (not recorded which). CDR3 DNA: TGTGCCAGCAGTATGCAGGATCCCTCTGGGGCCAACGTCCTGACTTTC. This translates into CASSMQDPSGANVLTF.